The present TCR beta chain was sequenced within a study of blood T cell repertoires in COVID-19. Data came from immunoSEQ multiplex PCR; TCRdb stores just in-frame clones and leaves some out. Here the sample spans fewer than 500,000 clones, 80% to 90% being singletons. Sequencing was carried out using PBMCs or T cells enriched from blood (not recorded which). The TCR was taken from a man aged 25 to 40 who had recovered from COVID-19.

The CDR3 DNA follows: TGTGCCAGCAGCTTGGTAGGCAGGTCGGACTATGGCTACACCTTC. Translating it yields CASSLVGRSDYGYTF. The chain recombines TRBV5-4 with TRBJ1-2; D call uncertain. The CDR3 has 15 amino acids. The V and J ends lost 0 bases and 3 bases respectively, with 12 bases between them. CDR1 SGHNT and CDR2 YYREEE come from the germline V gene (reference sequence).